The 21 T cell receptor beta chains in this list originate from one sample, sequenced in a study of identical twins. TCRdb passed the 5' RACE reads through MiXCR, listing each CDR3 protein once. The table records fewer than 500,000 distinct CDR3 sequences, roughly a quarter of them present only once. Separately, the same data were catalogued under a study of T cells expressing NK-cell markers.

Material: CD4+ T cells sorted from blood. Receptor source: a woman between 18 and 30 years old in good health.

In its sample, this clonotype was seen a few times. The chain recombines TRBV12-3 or TRBV12-4 with TRBJ2-1, with TRBD2 matching 14 bases. The CDR3 runs 18 residues. Trimming at V came to 4 bases and at J to 1 base, leaving 6 bases not matched to a gene. The CDR3 is CASSSRLAGGWSYNEQFF. The CDR3 DNA sequence: TGTGCCAGCAGTTCGCGACTAGCGGGGGGGTGGTCCTACAATGAGCAGTTCTTC.

About this clonotype itself: One end of the junction does not line up with germline, which may come from a read error. The V gene is TRBV5-6, the J gene TRBJ2-7; D may be TRBD2 (6 bases). Looked up from germline, CDR1 is SGHDT and CDR2 is YYEEEE. CDR3 length equals 15 residues. The CDR3 is CASSSAGRPANDQYF. The CDR3, as DNA: TGTGCCAGCAGCTCTGCGGGGCGACCAGCCAACGATCAGTACTTC.

This clonotype showed up just a few times. J is TRBJ2-5 and V is TRBV5-1; possibly TRBD2 for D (6 bases). Germline loops: CDR1 SGHRS, CDR2 YFSETQ. The CDR3 has 16 amino acids. V lost 0 bases, J lost 2 bases, and 14 bases lay in between. The CDR3 bases are TGCGCCAGCAGCTTGGGAGGCCAGGCGGGGCAAGAGACCCAGTACTTC. As protein: CASSLGGQAGQETQYF.

This clonotype has ten or more counts. The rearrangement uses TRBV20-1 and TRBJ1-2; D possibly corresponds to TRBD1 (5 bases). The CDR3 has 14 residues. V was shortened by 0 bases and J by 4 bases, with 12 bases between the two germline ends. Germline V CDR1 and CDR2: DFQATT, SNEGSKA (reference sequence). The CDR3 loop reads CSARDSRGVYGYTF. CDR3 DNA sequence: TGCAGTGCTAGAGACAGTCGGGGGGTCTATGGCTACACCTTC.

This clonotype was observed a handful of times. V usage is TRBV29-1 and J usage is TRBJ2-7; 7 bases are shared with TRBD1. The CDR3 extends over 13 amino acids. CDR1 and CDR2 from the germline V gene are SQVTM and ANQGSEA. Unmatched junction bases numbered 8, after V lost 7 bases and J lost 2 bases. This CDR3 reads CSGGSGTAYEQYF. The CDR3 nucleotides read TGCAGCGGCGGCTCAGGGACAGCCTACGAGCAGTACTTC.

The chain employs TRBV10-3 and TRBJ2-1; 8 bases are a match to TRBD2. V shed 6 bases and J 8 bases; nucleotides not matched to a gene: 3. The CDR3 runs to 12 residues. Per germline, CDR1 ENHRY and CDR2 SYGVKD. CDR3 bases: TGTGCCATCAGGGCGGGAGGTGATGAGCAGTTCTTC. Translated: CAIRAGGDEQFF.

This clonotype was seen a handful of times. Written as DNA, the CDR3 is TGTGCCAGCAGCCCGACCCCTCGGACTACCATCCACAATGAGCAGTTCTTC. It codes for CASSPTPRTTIHNEQFF. This chain links TRBV11-2 with TRBJ2-1; the D gene is possibly TRBD2 (6 bases). Trimming cost V 5 bases and J 5 bases, with 22 bases left between them. This CDR3 spans 17 amino acids. From germline, CDR1 is SGHAT and CDR2 FQNNGV.

This clonotype was detected a few times. This chain uses TRBV14 with TRBJ2-1, with a tentative D call TRBD2 (6 bases). Trimming removed 4 bases from V and 0 bases from J, with 10 bases in between. The CDR3 is made up of 15 amino acids. Germline CDR1 reads SGHDN; CDR2 reads FVKESK. CDR3 sequence reads: CASSPGVSSYNEQFF. The CDR3 bases are TGTGCCAGCAGCCCGGGGGTGAGCTCCTACAATGAGCAGTTCTTC.

In its sample, this clonotype was seen a few times. This sequence joins TRBV5-1 and TRBJ2-2; 7 bases agree with TRBD1. The CDR3 runs to 14 residues. Germline CDR1 is SGHRS and CDR2 is YFSETQ. V lost 2 bases, J lost 9 bases, and 7 bases stayed unmatched. CDR3 nucleotides: TGCGCCAGCAGCTTAACAGGGGCCGGCAGGGAGCTGTTTTTT. It encodes CASSLTGAGRELFF.

The rearrangement uses TRBV20-1 and TRBJ2-5; 14 positions match TRBD2. In germline, CDR1 is DFQATT, CDR2 SNEGSKA (reference sequence). This CDR3 comprises 18 residues. Unmatched junction bases numbered 11, after V lost 1 base and J lost 4 bases. Here the CDR3 DNA reads TGCAGTGCTAGAGTGCCTTCCGGGACTAGCGGGGGTGCAGAGACCCAGTACTTC. Translation gives CSARVPSGTSGGAETQYF.

The chain is built from TRBV6-1 and TRBJ2-3; TRBD2 agrees at 9 bases. The CDR3 extends over 16 amino acids. V trimming: 5 bases; J trimming: 6 bases; junction bases outside the gene matches: 12. Germline V gene lookup returns CDR1 MNHNS and CDR2 SASEGT. Here the CDR3 DNA reads TGTGCCAGCAGTCCCCGGACTAGCGCCCTCTCGGATACGCAGTATTTT. Translated: CASSPRTSALSDTQYF.

The V call is TRBV20-1, the J call TRBJ1-4, with D unclear. Trimming pared 3 bases from V and 7 bases from J, leaving 12 bases between. Germline loops: CDR1 DFQATT, CDR2 SNEGSKA (reference sequence). This CDR3 has 13 residues. CDR3: CSASTGLGEKLFF. The CDR3 bases are TGCAGTGCTAGTACCGGGCTTGGTGAAAAACTGTTTTTT.

V usage is TRBV7-9 and J usage is TRBJ2-2, with D tentatively TRBD1 or TRBD2 (5 bases each). Trimming took 9 bases from V and 4 from J, leaving 15 bases between them. The V gene's germline CDR1 is SEHNR and CDR2 FQNEAQ (reference sequence). CDR3 size: 14 residues. CDR3 nucleotide sequence: TGTGCCAGAGAGGCCAGGGACGGCACCGGGGAGCTGTTTTTT. It specifies CAREARDGTGELFF.

The rearrangement uses TRBV5-1 and TRBJ2-7, with unresolved D. This CDR3 is 12 amino acids long. Germline values: CDR1 SGHRS, CDR2 YFSETQ. Trimming took 7 bases from V and 0 from J, leaving 8 bases between them. The CDR3 loop reads CASRRTSYEQYF. The DNA of the CDR3 is TGCGCCAGCCGTAGAACCTCCTACGAGCAGTACTTC.

This clonotype was detected a few times. The chain uses TRBV7-9 and TRBJ2-3; possibly TRBD2 for D (6 bases). The V end lost 2 bases, the J end lost 1 base, and 13 bases lay between the germline ends. This CDR3 has 16 residues. Germline CDR1 reads SEHNR; CDR2 reads FQNEAQ (reference sequence). CDR3 region: CASSLKGTPRTDTQYF. The CDR3 region has the DNA TGTGCCAGCAGCTTAAAGGGGACTCCTCGCACAGATACGCAGTATTTT.

The V gene is TRBV10-3, the J gene TRBJ1-1; the D is unclear. CDR1 ENHRY and CDR2 SYGVKD come from the germline V gene. Trimming stripped 9 bases from V and 1 base from J, with 12 bases between. The CDR3 runs 13 residues. CDR3 amino acids: CAISTGKNTEAFF. As DNA, the CDR3 is TGTGCCATAAGTACGGGCAAGAACACTGAAGCTTTCTTT.

V usage is TRBV15 and J usage is TRBJ1-6, with D perhaps matching TRBD1 (5 bases). Trimming removed 0 bases at V and 8 bases at J, with 11 bases between. Germline V gene data show CDR1 as LNHNV and CDR2 as YYDKDF (reference sequence). The CDR3 has 15 residues. CDR3 amino acids: CATSRDTAGDSPLHF. CDR3 DNA: TGTGCCACCAGCAGAGATACAGCGGGGGATTCACCCCTCCACTTT.

This clonotype appeared a few times. This sequence joins TRBV5-6 and TRBJ2-7, with a weak D call TRBD1 (6 bases). The CDR3 is 15 residues long. Germline assignment: CDR1 SGHDT and CDR2 YYEEEE. V was pared by 4 bases and J by 2 bases, with 16 bases between. The CDR3 bases are TGTGCCAGCAGCCGAAGCGCAGGGGAAACCTACGAGCAGTACTTC. Translating gives CASSRSAGETYEQYF.

This clonotype was recorded a few times. This chain joins TRBV29-1 and TRBJ2-3; D perhaps matches TRBD2 (6 bases). V was pared by 4 bases and J by 4 bases, with 12 bases between. The CDR3 length is 13 residues. Germline loops: CDR1 SQVTM, CDR2 ANQGSEA. CDR3 nucleotides: TGCAGCGTTGGTCGGGAGCAGGCAGATACGCAGTATTTT. It specifies CSVGREQADTQYF.

A few counts support this clonotype. The chain carries TRBV29-1 and TRBJ1-5; perhaps TRBD1 as D (5 bases). CDR3 size: 13 residues. The germline V and J ends were trimmed by 7 bases and 7 bases, with 17 bases remaining between them. Germline V gene sequence: CDR1 SQVTM, CDR2 ANQGSEA. CDR3: CSARTSPNQPQHF. The CDR3 DNA sequence: TGCAGCGCTCGGACATCACCTAACCAGCCCCAGCATTTT.

J is TRBJ2-1 and V is TRBV5-1, with TRBD2 matching 7 bases. CDR1 and CDR2 from the germline V gene are SGHRS and YFSETQ. The J segment lost 4 bases and the V segment lost 0 bases, leaving 4 bases of the junction unmatched. The CDR3 is 15 residues long. The CDR3: CASSLAGEGYNEQFF. CDR3 DNA: TGCGCCAGCAGCTTGGCGGGGGAGGGTTACAATGAGCAGTTCTTC. Full variable domain (outside the CDR3, taken from reference TRBV5-1 and TRBJ2-1): KAGVTQTPRYLIKTRGQQVTLSCSPISGHRSVSWYQQTPGQGLQFLFEYFSETQRNKGNFPGRFSGRQFSNSRSEMNVSTLELGDSALYLCASSLAGEGYNEQFFGPGTRLTVL.